These T cell receptor beta chains were read from a single sample in a study of beta chain features in type 1 diabetes. TCRdb keeps only in-frame clones here, not all; method: immunoSEQ multiplex PCR. The sample includes nearly 700,000 clones, roughly an eighth of them seen just once. The sequencing sample was made of naive CD4+ T cells from blood. These receptors came from a man aged 18 to 29 with type 1 diabetes. Each CDR3 is given with its conserved first and last residue. A D gene is named only where the DNA matches it firmly. Expanded clones get a size class; other rows say once, few or many, or leave the size out.

TRBV5-1	TRBJ2-1	-	TRBD1	TGCGCCAGCAGCTTGTACGGGACAGGGGGCGTCGAGCAGTTCTTC	CASSLYGTGGVEQFF
TRBV2	TRBJ2-3	-	TRBD2	TGTGCCAGCAGTTATATCTCGGGACTAGCGGTCACAGATACGCAGTATTTT	CASSYISGLAVTDTQYF
TRBV30	TRBJ1-5	-	TRBD1	TGTGCCTGGCGGGACAGGGGGGCGACCGATAGCAATCAGCCCCAGCATTTT	CAWRDRGATDSNQPQHF
TRBV10-3	TRBJ1-1	few	-	TGTGCCATCAGTGACATGAACACTGAAGCTTTCTTT	CAISDMNTEAFF
TRBV18	TRBJ1-4	few	-	TGTGCCAGCTCACGACGGGATGGGGAACTGTTTTTT	CASSRRDGELFF
TRBV6-5	TRBJ1-6	-	-	TGTGCCAGCAGTTACCGGCGGGGGGCGTTGAATTCACCCCTCCACTTT	CASSYRRGALNSPLHF
TRBV13	TRBJ1-1	few	TRBD1	TGTGCCAGCAGCCCCCGACAGGGGTCCACTGAAGCTTTCTTT	CASSPRQGSTEAFF
TRBV7-2	TRBJ1-6	few	-	TGTGCCAGCAGCCCAACAGGGTTAAATTCACCCCTCCACTTT	CASSPTGLNSPLHF
TRBV9	TRBJ1-2	-	TRBD1	TGTGCCAGCAGCGCAGGACAGGCCCTCTATGGCTACACCTTC	CASSAGQALYGYTF
TRBV27	TRBJ2-3	few	-	TGTGCCAGCAGTACCGCAGGGAGTAGTCGACCAGATACGCAGTATTTT	CASSTAGSSRPDTQYF
TRBV28	TRBJ2-3	many	TRBD1	TGTGCCAGCACTCCGACAGGGAGCACAGATACGCAGTATTTT	CASTPTGSTDTQYF
TRBV12-5	TRBJ1-5	few	-	TGTGCTAGTCTCGAGGTTTGGGATCAGCCCCAGCATTTT	CASLEVWDQPQHF
TRBV7-8	TRBJ2-3	few	-	TGTGCCAGCAGCTTAGCGTGGGTAGGACCCACAGATACGCAGTATTTT	CASSLAWVGPTDTQYF
TRBV4-1	TRBJ1-5	few	-	TGCGCCAGCAGCCAAGGACCCAGCAGGACCCAGCATTTT	CASSQGPSRTQHF
TRBV30	TRBJ1-5	few	TRBD1	TGTGCCTGGAGTGGGGACAGTGGGAGCAATCAGCCCCAGCATTTT	CAWSGDSGSNQPQHF
TRBV27	TRBJ1-4	few	TRBD1	TGTGCCAGCAGTTCAGACAGGGTTAATGAAAAACTGTTTTTT	CASSSDRVNEKLFF
TRBV30	TRBJ2-6	few	-	TGTGCCTGGAACCCCTCCGGCGGGGCCAACGTCCTGACTTTC	CAWNPSGGANVLTF
TRBV5-6	TRBJ2-1	-	TRBD2	TGTGCCAGCAGCCCAGAGCGGGGGCCCTTTTACTACAATGAGCAGTTCTTC	CASSPERGPFYYNEQFF
TRBV6-1	TRBJ2-5	-	-	TGTGCCAGCAGAGTACTAGCTCCGTACCAAGAGACCCAGTACTTC	CASRVLAPYQETQYF
TRBV5-6	TRBJ1-2	few	-	TGTGCCAGCAGTTATCCGGGACAAGGAATCTATGGCTACACCTTC	CASSYPGQGIYGYTF
TRBV28	TRBJ2-1	few	-	TGTGCCAGCAGTTCGCAGAGGTATCCGCAGTTCTTC	CASSSQRYPQFF
TRBV5-4	TRBJ2-3	few	TRBD2	TGTGCCAGCAGCTTGGCCGGGCTAGCGGGGACAGATACGCAGTATTTT	CASSLAGLAGTDTQYF
TRBV29-1	TRBJ2-3	-	-	TGCAGCGTTTGGCCGGGGAACACAGATACGCAGTATTTT	CSVWPGNTDTQYF
TRBV7-9	TRBJ1-4	-	-	TGTGCCAGCGGTCTCCGGGGAGGGGAAAAACTGTTTTTT	CASGLRGGEKLFF
TRBV29-1	TRBJ1-1	few	-	TGCAGCGCCGTGGGGCAGGTCCCAGAGACTGAAGCTTTCTTT	CSAVGQVPETEAFF
TRBV7-2	TRBJ1-2	-	-	TGTGCCAGCATGATAGCAGGGACCTATGGCTACACCTTC	CASMIAGTYGYTF
TRBV7-8	TRBJ1-6	few	TRBD1	TGTGCCACCAGCGGGCAGGGGGCTGATTCAGCCAATAATTCACCCCTCCACTTT	CATSGQGADSANNSPLHF
TRBV5-6	TRBJ1-6	-	TRBD1	TGTGCCAGCAGCCTCACAGGGGCGTATTCACCCCTCCACTTT	CASSLTGAYSPLHF
TRBV5-1	TRBJ1-1	-	-	TGCGCCAGCAGTTCCTTTGGCATGAACACTGAAGCTTTCTTT	CASSSFGMNTEAFF
TRBV7-2	TRBJ1-5	few	TRBD1	TGTGCCAGCAGCTTAAGTACAGGGGCGTCCAATCAGCCCCAGCATTTT	CASSLSTGASNQPQHF
TRBV30	TRBJ1-1	few	-	TGTGCCTGGATCGGGGCCGGGGCCCCGACACGCACTGAAGCTTTCTTT	CAWIGAGAPTRTEAFF
TRBV14	TRBJ2-2	-	-	TGTGCCAGCAGCCAAGGATGGCAGCTCAACACCGGGGAGCTGTTTTTT	CASSQGWQLNTGELFF
TRBV10-3	TRBJ2-3	-	TRBD2	TGTGCCATCAGCCCTTATCAGGCGGGGGGCACAGATACGCAGTATTTT	CAISPYQAGGTDTQYF
TRBV23-1	TRBJ1-6	-	-	TGCGCCAGCAGTCAATCGAACAGGTTGAGTTCACCCCTCCACTTT	CASSQSNRLSSPLHF
TRBV30	TRBJ2-7	few	TRBD1	TGTGCCTGGAGTGTAAAGGGGCTACAGGGGGCTTACGAGCAGTACTTC	CAWSVKGLQGAYEQYF
TRBV5-4	TRBJ2-2	-	TRBD2	TGTGCCAGCAGCCCCAGCGGGGGGAACACCGGGGAGCTGTTTTTT	CASSPSGGNTGELFF
TRBV9	TRBJ1-1	-	-	TGTGCCAGCAGCGTCCAGGATGTGGGTGAAGCTTTCTTT	CASSVQDVGEAFF
TRBV9	TRBJ1-6	few	-	TGTGCCAGCAGCGTATTGACAGAACCTAATTCACCCCTCCACTTT	CASSVLTEPNSPLHF
TRBV30	TRBJ2-1	few	TRBD2	TGTGCCTGGAGGGGAGTGCTACTAGCGGGGGAGCAGTTCTTC	CAWRGVLLAGEQFF